This T cell receptor (beta chain) was identified during a study of T-cell memory formation after mild COVID-19 (dated by TCRdb to the early 2020s). Concerning the study at large: TCR sequence clusters from the two donors were largely donor specific. T-cell clones expanding and contracting after mild COVID-19 in a couple of donors were tracked by longitudinal TCRalpha and TCRbeta repertoire sequencing. The cohort was made up of two young adult volunteers, one female and one male, who were previously healthy. Results the study describes overall, beyond this receptor: Contracting CD4+ clones turned up mainly in the CM and EM memory subsets, whereas EMRA was where CD8+ clones were enriched. Whether the second-wave clones peaking on day 37 were SARS-CoV-2 specific was not confirmed. Some responding clones were found in pre-infection memory, which suggests that pre-existing cross-reactive memory T cells took part in the SARS-CoV-2 response. The study covered only a couple of mild cases, and larger cohorts including severe cases with pre-infection samples were considered necessary. From day 15 to 85, contracting clones showed balanced CD4/CD8 phenotypes, whereas a second wave of clones that expanded from day 15 to 37 leaned towards CD4+.

Ficoll-Paque density gradient centrifugation was the method used to isolate PBMCs. For CDR1 and CDR2, the germline V gene lists SGHRS and YFSETQ. The CDR3, cysteine through phenylalanine, is 16 amino acids long. Left in the record is the CDR3 DNA by itself, 48 bases read in frame from the first base. Between the V and J ends, shortened by 3 bases and 0 bases respectively, the junction contains 16 bases. Note on this clonotype: It lacks a known antigen. It has no much larger one-base neighbor in the sample; base qualities were not kept.

TCRdb lists the instrument as Illumina NovaSeq 6000. TCRalpha and TCRbeta cDNA libraries were constructed by 5'RACE with constant-segment primers, with sample barcodes and unique molecular identifiers being introduced. RNA was extracted from every sample with Trizol reagent. Amplification of the libraries took two PCR steps, and the second step added a second sample barcode plus Illumina TruSeq adapters. The libraries were sequenced on an Illumina NovaSeq using 2 x 150 bp paired-end reads. On the authors' methods: Demultiplexing of reads and collapsing into UMI-guided consensus sequences were performed with migec v1.2.7. With mixcr v2.1.11, UMI consensuses were aligned to TRA and TRB V and J templates and assembled into clonotypes. A clonotype was counted as expanded or contracted only when both edgeR and NoisET called the clonotype significant, with the noise models trained on biological replicates. For edgeR calls, a false discovery rate-adjusted p below 0.01 and a log2 fold-change threshold of 1 were applied. As an exploratory analysis of dynamics, max-normalized trajectories of the 1000 most abundant clonotypes were examined with PCA combined with hierarchical clustering. The CD4 or CD8 phenotype of responding clones was assigned using the separately sequenced CD4+ and CD8+ repertoires. TCRdb passed the public sequencing reads through fastp at Q25 and MiXCR, retaining productive beta sequences. Rows are combined by CDR3 protein, so each entry shows the most common genes and DNA. The V and J calls come from TCRdb's annotation, not from the publication. The sample table holds some 330,000 distinct CDR3 sequences, of which around 21% were seen once. Around an eighth of the sample comes from the top ten.

Sequencing was carried out using PBMCs or a T cell subset sorted from them (not recorded which). The chain was built from TRBV5-1 and TRBJ2-7; the D element could tentatively be TRBD1 or TRBD2, as 5 bases agree for each. The sequence came from an adult woman who had mild COVID-19 (a few samples of this study predate the infection). The sample titles of this study are shuffled in the database, so cell type and time point are left out; the donor was told from shared clones. The CDR3 protein: CASSSLLGESSYEQYF. The sequence in DNA is TGCGCCAGCAGCTCCTTGTTGGGGGAGTCCTCCTACGAGCAGTACTTC. Here the CDR3 is joined to the reference TRBV5-1 and TRBJ2-7 genes, and the full variable domain is: KAGVTQTPRYLIKTRGQQVTLSCSPISGHRSVSWYQQTPGQGLQFLFEYFSETQRNKGNFPGRFSGRQFSNSRSEMNVSTLELGDSALYLCASSSLLGESSYEQYFGPGTRLTVT.